This entry is about one T cell receptor (beta chain). This clone's antigen is unknown. No base quality values were provided; no much bigger clone lies one nucleotide off. This sample was included in a study of OX40 agonist ivuxolimab in advanced cancers. In terms of the full investigation: Ivuxolimab, which targeted the costimulatory receptor OX40 (CD134), was an agonistic, fully human IgG2 monoclonal antibody. Prior anti-PD-1, anti-PD-L1 or anti-CTLA-4 therapy was permitted, and checkpoint inhibitors had been received by about 36% of dose-escalation patients. In the dose-escalation cohort, around 80% of patients were male, and the mean age was around 60 years with a range of roughly 20 to 80. The monotherapy dose-escalation portion (N ≈ 50 patients) of the phase I ivuxolimab trial is reported in the paper. The purpose of peripheral TCRbeta sequencing was to test whether ivuxolimab changed TCR sequence diversity and led to clonal T-cell expansion. Partial responses were achieved by three dose-escalation patients, of whom one had hepatocellular carcinoma and two had cutaneous melanoma. Of the approximately 50 dose-escalation patients, hepatocellular carcinoma was present in about 19, melanoma in approximately 15, renal cell carcinoma in 9 and head and neck cancer in 9. Intravenous ivuxolimab was administered to patients every 2 weeks at six dose levels: 0.01, 0.1, 0.3, 1.5, 3 and 10 mg/kg.

CDR3 length: 17 amino acids, cysteine to phenylalanine. The kept DNA is CDR3 alone, 51 bases in frame from the first base. A distance of 18 bases separates the germline ends of V and J, which lose 1 base and 2 bases respectively. CDR1 and CDR2 are drawn from the germline V gene: LGHNA, YNFKEQ. The trial excluded patients who had a history of autoimmune disease or who were on systemic immunosuppression. Peripheral blood for TCR sequencing was collected from all dose cohorts at baseline, on cycle 4 day 1, and on cycle 7 day 1. Samples were obtained from an open-label, multicenter, first-in-human phase I dose-escalation trial of ivuxolimab. Adults with locally advanced or metastatic melanoma, renal cell, hepatocellular, or head and neck squamous cell carcinoma were enrolled in the trial. Before TCR sequencing, CD4+ T cells and CD8+ T cells were sorted from peripheral blood as separate populations. Genomic DNA was isolated from the sorted cells so that the TCRbeta CDR3 region could be sequenced. TCRbeta CDR3 regions were sequenced using the immunoSEQ Assay. The table comes from immuneACCESS by way of TCRdb, which keeps in-frame sequences with V and J called. Part of the clones is missing from these tables; in studies checked, under half for an unresolved V gene and the rest for unknown reasons. For this sample the table gives 65,000 to 90,000 clones, of which 75% to 95% were detected only once. The top ten clones comprise approximately 0.49% of the sample.

Overall study outcomes, separate from this receptor: At doses from 0.1 to 3.0 mg/kg, clonal expansion was seen in both CD4+ and CD8+ blood T cells between baseline and week 6. In the 0.1-3.0 mg/kg groups, partial responders had among the lowest normalized peripheral clonal expansion, particularly in CD8+ T cells. The antigen specificity of the peripheral T cells that underwent clonal expansion was not determined. After ivuxolimab, more expanded clones were found on average in CD8+ T cells than in CD4+ T cells. Low levels of normalized T-cell clonal expansion were also seen in some nonresponding patients.

The specimen was CD4+ or CD8+ T cells sorted from blood, collected in a trial of the OX40 agonist ivuxolimab. The sequence was collected from an adult with an advanced solid tumor such as melanoma, head and neck, liver or kidney cancer. The chain couples TRBV4-2 to TRBJ2-7, and the D gene may be TRBD2, 5 bases matching. At the DNA level, the sequence is TGTGCCAGCAGCCAAGGACGACGGGGAGTCAACGCCTACGAGCAGTACTTC. The resulting protein is CASSQGRRGVNAYEQYF.